These 32 T cell receptor beta chains share one sample of origin, sequenced in a study of blood T cell repertoires in COVID-19. The repertoire was sequenced with immunoSEQ multiplex PCR; TCRdb's copy has only in-frame clones and lacks some. The sample records about 180,000 clones, around 88% being singletons. Sequenced material: PBMCs or T cells enriched from blood (not recorded which). These receptors were taken from a young woman who had recovered from COVID-19.

The chain has TRBV10-1 and TRBJ2-1; 8 nucleotides agree with TRBD2. The CDR3 runs to 15 residues. Germline trimming cut 0 bases from V and 4 bases from J; bases unmatched to any gene: 2. Germline V lookup: CDR1 WNHNN, CDR2 SYGVQD (reference sequence). CDR3 nucleotide sequence: TGCGCCAGCAGTGAGTCGAGCGGGAGATACAATGAGCAGTTCTTC. This encodes CASSESSGRYNEQFF.

This chain uses TRBV6-1 with TRBJ2-1, with 10 bases identical to TRBD1. The CDR3 sequence is 15 residues long. Trimming took 2 bases from V and 7 from J; bases not matched to a gene: 5. CDR1 is MNHNS, CDR2 SASEGT, per germline. The CDR3 protein is CASSEWTGGENEQFF. For the CDR3, the DNA is TGTGCCAGCAGTGAATGGACAGGGGGAGAAAATGAGCAGTTCTTC.

This clone was detected only once. The V and J genes are TRBV20-1 and TRBJ2-7; D is unclear. Germline CDR1 and CDR2: DFQATT and SNEGSKA (reference sequence). Deletions cut 2 bases from V and 0 bases from J, with 2 bases between. The CDR3 totals 11 residues. The CDR3 loop reads CSARYSYEQYF. DNA for the CDR3: TGCAGTGCTAGATACTCCTACGAGCAGTACTTC.

This rearrangement joins TRBV5-4 to TRBJ2-3, with a weak D call TRBD2 (6 bases). Per germline, CDR1 SGHNT and CDR2 YYREEE (reference sequence). Trimming removed 0 bases from V and 4 bases from J, with 12 bases in between. This CDR3 comprises 15 residues. CDR3 DNA: TGTGCCAGCAGCTTGGCCTTCTTAGCGGCAGATACGCAGTATTTT. Amino acid sequence: CASSLAFLAADTQYF.

The rearrangement joins TRBV9 to TRBJ2-2; 14 bases line up with TRBD2. Per the germline V gene, CDR1 is SGDLS and CDR2 is YYNGEE. The CDR3 contains 18 residues. J was trimmed by 5 bases and V by 3 bases; bases with no gene match: 9. DNA of the CDR3: TGTGCCAGCAGCGACCGACTAGCGGGAGGGCCAGGGACCGGGGAGCTGTTTTTT. Encoded protein: CASSDRLAGGPGTGELFF.

Points on this clone: This CDR3 is also generated by other DNA sequences in the sample. This sequence joins TRBV7-3 and TRBJ2-1; perhaps TRBD2 as D (6 bases). The CDR3 spans 14 residues. Germline-derived CDR1 and CDR2 are SGHTA and FQGTGA. V was pared by 5 bases and J by 4 bases, with 12 bases between. CDR3 protein: CASSPGTSYNEQFF. Written as DNA, the CDR3 is TGTGCCAGCAGCCCGGGGACTTCTTACAATGAGCAGTTCTTC.

J is TRBJ2-1 and V is TRBV11-3, with D perhaps matching TRBD1 (6 bases). There are 15 residues in the CDR3. CDR1 SGHNT and CDR2 YENEEA come from the germline V gene. V lost 5 bases, J lost 1 base, and 12 bases lay in between. The CDR3 nucleotides are TGTGCCAGCAGCCCAAGGGACATATCCTACAATGAGCAGTTCTTC. The encoded protein is CASSPRDISYNEQFF.

This clone was seen just once. The chain carries TRBV5-6 and TRBJ2-7; possible D gene TRBD1, 6 bases. Germline V gene sequence: CDR1 SGHDT, CDR2 YYEEEE. The V end was cut by 0 bases, the J end by 6 bases, with 7 bases between. CDR3 length: 12 residues. In nucleotides, the CDR3 is TGTGCCAGCAGCTTGGCAGGGGCCGAGCAGTACTTC. This translates into CASSLAGAEQYF.

The rearrangement links TRBV4-1 to TRBJ2-5; no reliable D call. Deletions cut 4 bases from V and 2 bases from J, with 8 bases between. CDR3 length: 13 residues. CDR1 and CDR2 from the germline V gene are MGHRA and YSYEKL. The CDR3 nucleotides read TGCGCCAGCAGCCCCAGTCAGCAAGAGACCCAGTACTTC. Encoded protein: CASSPSQQETQYF.

This rearrangement joins TRBV6-5 to TRBJ2-3; perhaps TRBD1 as D (5 bases). The CDR3 is made up of 14 amino acids. Looked up from germline, CDR1 is MNHEY and CDR2 is SVGAGI. The V and J ends lost 0 bases and 8 bases respectively, with 12 bases between them. CDR3 DNA sequence: TGTGCCAGCAGTTACTCGCAACTGCAGGGTACGCAGTATTTT. Translating gives CASSYSQLQGTQYF.

In DNA form, the CDR3 reads TGCGCCAGCAGCCTGGAACAGGGGGCCGGTGGCTATGAGCAGTTCTTC. Protein sequence: CASSLEQGAGGYEQFF. V and J are TRBV5-1 and TRBJ2-1, with 9 bases that match TRBD1. The length of the CDR3 is 16 residues. V was pared by 4 bases and J by 8 bases, with 13 bases of the junction left unmatched. The germline V gene encodes CDR1 SGHRS and CDR2 YFSETQ. The variable domain in full, completed from reference TRBV5-1 and TRBJ2-1, reads KAGVTQTPRYLIKTRGQQVTLSCSPISGHRSVSWYQQTPGQGLQFLFEYFSETQRNKGNFPGRFSGRQFSNSRSEMNVSTLELGDSALYLCASSLEQGAGGYEQFFGPGTRLTVL.

The genes are TRBV4-1 and TRBJ2-7; D might be TRBD2 (5 bases). This CDR3 has 15 residues. The germline gives CDR1 MGHRA, CDR2 YSYEKL. The ends were cut back, 3 bases at V and 0 bases at J, with 12 bases in the middle. The CDR3 DNA sequence: TGCGCCAGCAGCCATGGTCTGGGGAGCTCCTACGAGCAGTACTTC. Its translation: CASSHGLGSSYEQYF.

The V gene is TRBV4-1, the J gene TRBJ1-6, with TRBD1 matching over 10 bases. Trimming cost V 5 bases and J 9 bases; bases outside gene matches: 10. Germline values: CDR1 MGHRA, CDR2 YSYEKL. This CDR3 region has 16 residues. CDR3 nucleotides: TGCGCCAGCAGCGAGGGACAGGGGACCTTAATTTCACCCCTCCACTTT. This gives the protein CASSEGQGTLISPLHF.

The chain employs TRBV19 and TRBJ1-1; the match to TRBD1 covers 7 bases. The trim removed 5 bases at V and 4 bases at J, leaving 7 bases unmatched. The CDR3 sequence is 14 residues long. Germline V gene lookup returns CDR1 LNHDA and CDR2 SQIVND (reference sequence). CDR3 amino acids: CASSFGQVGTEAFF. The CDR3 DNA is TGTGCCAGTAGTTTCGGACAGGTAGGCACTGAAGCTTTCTTT.

The rearrangement links TRBV15 to TRBJ1-4; possible D gene TRBD1, 5 bases. Germline V gives CDR1 LNHNV, CDR2 YYDKDF (reference sequence). This CDR3 spans 14 amino acids. V was clipped by 3 bases and J by 3 bases, with 8 bases between them. CDR3 region: CATSRDISNEKLFF. The CDR3, as DNA: TGTGCCACCAGCAGGGACATTTCTAATGAAAAACTGTTTTTT.

The DNA for the CDR3 is TGTGCCAGCAGCAGGGGACAGGGTGGCTACGAGCAGTACTTC. The encoded protein is CASSRGQGGYEQYF. The genes are TRBV11-2 and TRBJ2-7, with TRBD1 matching 9 bases. Germline CDR1 reads SGHAT; CDR2 reads FQNNGV. This CDR3 comprises 14 residues. V lost 5 bases to trimming and J lost 3 bases; unmatched junction nucleotides: 5.

V usage is TRBV9 and J usage is TRBJ1-1, with D possibly matching TRBD1 (5 bases). This CDR3 contains 14 residues. Germline V gene sequence: CDR1 SGDLS, CDR2 YYNGEE. The V gene lost 4 bases and the J gene lost 0 bases, with 10 bases spanning the gap. The CDR3 region is CASSPRQLNTEAFF. CDR3 bases: TGTGCCAGCAGCCCCCGACAGTTGAACACTGAAGCTTTCTTT.

The CDR3 DNA reads TGTGCCAGTCACCCAGGCTACTTCCGGGACAGAGCCACAGATACGCAGTATTTT. This encodes CASHPGYFRDRATDTQYF. This rearrangement joins TRBV19 to TRBJ2-3; 7 positions agree with TRBD1. This CDR3 comprises 18 residues. Germline trimming cut 8 bases from V and 2 bases from J; bases unmatched to any gene: 19. Germline V gene data show CDR1 as LNHDA and CDR2 as SQIVND (reference sequence).

This chain uses TRBV5-1 with TRBJ1-1; TRBD1 matches at 7 bases. The CDR3 is 15 amino acids. With V trimmed by 4 bases and J by 4 bases, 10 bases remained unmatched. CDR1 is SGHRS, CDR2 YFSETQ, per germline. The CDR3, as DNA: TGCGCCAGCAGCGTTCGGACAGGAAAAGGCACTGAAGCTTTCTTT. Amino acid sequence: CASSVRTGKGTEAFF.

The chain has TRBV5-4 and TRBJ1-2; D unresolved. Trimming pared 7 bases from V and 3 bases from J, leaving 16 bases between. Per the germline V gene, CDR1 is SGHNT and CDR2 is YYREEE (reference sequence). The CDR3 has 14 amino acids. This CDR3 is CASGGDRPYYGYTF. The CDR3 coding sequence is TGTGCCAGCGGCGGCGACCGACCTTACTATGGCTACACCTTC.

The chain joins TRBV28 to TRBJ2-7; no clear D gene. The CDR3 sequence is 11 residues long. Germline CDR1 reads MDHEN; CDR2 reads SYDVKM. V was trimmed by 7 bases and J by 2 bases, leaving 6 bases between them. DNA for the CDR3: TGTGCCAGCACCTCAGCCTACGAGCAGTACTTC. Its protein is CASTSAYEQYF.

The chain links TRBV7-9 to TRBJ1-2; 9 nucleotides line up with TRBD1. Trimming removed 5 bases from V and 5 bases from J; junction bases left unmatched: 6. The CDR3 length is 14 residues. Germline values: CDR1 SEHNR, CDR2 FQNEAQ (reference sequence). CDR3 amino acids: CASSPRTGVYGYTF. In nucleotides, the CDR3 is TGTGCCAGCAGCCCGAGGACAGGGGTATATGGCTACACCTTC.

This chain connects TRBV27 to TRBJ2-2; D possibly corresponds to TRBD2 (5 bases). V was shortened by 2 bases and J by 6 bases, with 10 bases between the two germline ends. Germline assignment: CDR1 MNHEY and CDR2 SMNVEV (reference sequence). The CDR3 extends over 14 amino acids. The CDR3 spells CASSLDRGAGELFF. CDR3 coding DNA: TGTGCCAGCAGTTTAGATCGGGGAGCCGGGGAGCTGTTTTTT.

The V and J genes are TRBV28 and TRBJ1-2; 7 nucleotides align to TRBD1. This CDR3 contains 15 residues. Per the germline V gene, CDR1 is MDHEN and CDR2 is SYDVKM. Trimming cost V 5 bases and J 3 bases; bases outside gene matches: 9. The CDR3 DNA reads as TGTGCCAGCAGTCGACCAGGGGGTTCGGACTATGGCTACACCTTC. Residues: CASSRPGGSDYGYTF.

V and J are TRBV19 and TRBJ2-1; 10 nucleotides agree with TRBD2. V lost 3 bases and J lost 4; bases outside the gene matches: 3. The germline V gene encodes CDR1 LNHDA and CDR2 SQIVND (reference sequence). The CDR3 covers 15 residues. CDR3 region: CASSIGTSAYNEQFF. The CDR3 DNA is TGTGCCAGTAGTATTGGGACTAGCGCTTACAATGAGCAGTTCTTC.

This chain joins TRBV7-2 and TRBJ2-5, with 9 bases matching TRBD2. The CDR3 covers 18 residues. J gave up 5 bases and V 1 base, and 14 bases lay outside the gene matches. Germline V gene lookup returns CDR1 SGHTA and CDR2 FQGNSA. The CDR3 DNA sequence: TGTGCCAGCAGCTTAGTTGGAGCGGGAGGAAGGAGGCGGGAGACCCAGTACTTC. It codes for CASSLVGAGGRRRETQYF.

The V and J genes are TRBV18 and TRBJ2-1; 8 nucleotides agree with TRBD2. Germline trimming cut 3 bases from V and 5 bases from J; bases unmatched to any gene: 3. This CDR3 has 14 residues. CDR1 and CDR2 from the germline V gene are KGHSH and LQKENI. This CDR3 reads CASSPSGTDNEQFF. For the CDR3, the DNA is TGTGCCAGCTCACCTAGCGGGACCGACAATGAGCAGTTCTTC.

The genes are TRBV21-1 and TRBJ1-5; TRBD1, the D gene given by the table, was not confirmed from the DNA. TRBV21-1 is termed a pseudogene. There are 14 residues in the CDR3. The CDR3 sequence is CASQGPRRNQPQHF. The CDR3 bases are TGTGCCAGCCAGGGCCCCCGGCGGAATCAGCCCCAGCATTTT.

The chain combines TRBV5-6 with TRBJ2-3; the match to TRBD2 covers 7 bases. The V and J ends lost 2 bases and 1 base, in that order; junction bases with no gene match: 4. Germline CDR1 and CDR2: SGHDT and YYEEEE. This CDR3 region has 15 residues. CDR3 in amino acids: CASSFPSGGTDTQYF. CDR3 in DNA: TGTGCCAGCAGCTTTCCTAGCGGAGGCACAGATACGCAGTATTTT.

The chain joins TRBV6-5 to TRBJ1-2; D perhaps matches TRBD1 (5 bases). Germline-derived CDR1 and CDR2 are MNHEY and SVGAGI. Trimming shortened V by 5 bases and J by 4 bases, and 14 bases separated the two germline ends. The CDR3 consists of 14 residues. CDR3 loop: CASSINRDSYGYTF. The CDR3 bases are TGTGCCAGCAGTATCAACCGGGACTCCTATGGCTACACCTTC.

The rearrangement uses TRBV10-3 and TRBJ2-5; maybe TRBD2 (5 bases). The CDR3 sequence is 17 residues long. The germline gives CDR1 ENHRY, CDR2 SYGVKD. V was trimmed by 0 bases and J by 3 bases, leaving 17 bases between them. The CDR3 sequence: CAISESVGPTREETQYF. Written as DNA, the CDR3 is TGTGCCATCAGTGAGTCGGTAGGGCCCACTAGGGAAGAGACCCAGTACTTC.

The chain recombines TRBV24-1 with TRBJ2-5, with 12 positions matching TRBD1. V dropped 3 bases and J dropped 5; count of bases not matched to a gene: 9. Germline V gives CDR1 KGHDR, CDR2 SFDVKD. The CDR3 totals 17 residues. The CDR3 here is CATSDLPGQGARETQYF. DNA of the CDR3: TGTGCCACCAGTGATCTGCCGGGACAGGGGGCGCGGGAGACCCAGTACTTC.